This T cell receptor beta chain originates from a study of cytomegalovirus exposure and HLA in healthy donors. Findings of the study overall: The TCR clusters that emerged in the first cohort tended, a later analysis found, to co-occur in the 120 or so validation repertoires.

Points on this clone: What it binds is not known.

The trim removed 5 bases at V and 5 bases at J, leaving 5 bases unmatched. This CDR3 spans 14 amino acids. CDR1 SGHTA and CDR2 FQGNSA come from the germline V gene. The donors were part of the validation cohort, which consisted of roughly 110 subjects and was separate from the first cohort of about 650 subjects. Only in-frame clones appear in the TCRdb table, and some are missing; sequencing was by immunoSEQ multiplex PCR. The table shows roughly 120,000 clones, with about 85% occurring only once. The TCR sequence derives from a woman aged 30 to 39 in good health and CMV-seronegative. This rearrangement joins TRBV7-2 to TRBJ2-5; 10 nucleotides match TRBD2. Sequenced sample: PBMCs. The CDR3 region has the DNA TGTGCCAGCAGCGAAAGCGGGGGGGCGGAGACCCAGTACTTC. Its translation is CASSESGGAETQYF.